Listed below are T cell receptor beta chains from one sample, sequenced in a study of T cells after yellow fever vaccination. TCRdb processed the 5' RACE reads anew with MiXCR; each CDR3 protein has one entry. This sample yields under 550,000 distinct CDR3 sequences, of which around a fifth are seen a single time; about 16% belongs to the top ten. Source: PBMCs, taken 21 days after the first yellow fever vaccination. The receptors were sampled from a young man who received the YFV17D yellow fever vaccine. Each CDR3 is given with its conserved first and last residue. The order of the fields is clone size, D gene, J gene, V gene, CDR3 DNA, CDR3 protein. The D gene is left open where the match is weak. Clone size, where shown, is once, few, many, or a class for clones that have expanded.

size: NA; D: TRBD1; J: TRBJ1-1; V: TRBV11-2; DNA: TGTGCCAGCAACCCGGGAGTAATTACAGGGGTGCCGAACACTGAAGCTTTCTTT; CDR3: CASNPGVITGVPNTEAFF
size: NA; D: NA; J: TRBJ2-5; V: TRBV11-1; DNA: TGTGCCAGCAGCTTGAGTTCGGTAGGACTCCAAGAGACCCAGTACTTC; CDR3: CASSLSSVGLQETQYF
size: NA; D: NA; J: TRBJ2-1; V: TRBV7-6; DNA: TGTGCCAGCAGCCGAACCGGGGGATATTACAATGAGCAGTTCTTC; CDR3: CASSRTGGYYNEQFF
size: NA; D: NA; J: TRBJ1-6; V: TRBV11-2; DNA: TGTGCCAGTAGTGAAATGAGGATGACAGACTCACCCCTCCACTTT; CDR3: CASSEMRMTDSPLHF
size: NA; D: TRBD2; J: TRBJ2-1; V: TRBV4-3; DNA: TGCGCCAGCAGCCAGACTAGCGGGGGGCCCAACAATGAGCAGTTCTTC; CDR3: CASSQTSGGPNNEQFF
size: NA; D: NA; J: TRBJ2-3; V: TRBV27; DNA: TGTGCCAGCGGGCCCAGCAGCACGAATACGCAGTATTTT; CDR3: CASGPSSTNTQYF
size: NA; D: NA; J: TRBJ1-5; V: TRBV7-2; DNA: TGTGCCAGCAGCTTTGGGGTGGACCAGCCCCAGCATTTT; CDR3: CASSFGVDQPQHF
size: few; D: NA; J: TRBJ1-1; V: TRBV20-1; DNA: TGCAGTGCCGTTAATACTGAAGCTTTCTTT; CDR3: CSAVNTEAFF
size: many; D: TRBD2; J: TRBJ2-1; V: TRBV6-5; DNA: TGTGCCAGCAGTTACAGGGCTAGCGGGGGGGCAAGGCAGTTCTTC; CDR3: CASSYRASGGARQFF
size: NA; D: NA; J: TRBJ2-2; V: TRBV10-3; DNA: TGTGCCATCAGGGGGACCGACACCACCGGGGAGCTGTTTTTT; CDR3: CAIRGTDTTGELFF
size: NA; D: NA; J: TRBJ2-6; V: TRBV9; DNA: TGTGCCAGCAGCCCTCAATTCGCAGCTCACTCTGGGGCCAACGTCCTGACTTTC; CDR3: CASSPQFAAHSGANVLTF
size: NA; D: NA; J: TRBJ2-5; V: TRBV7-8; DNA: TGTGCCAGCAGCTTAATGACAGAGTACCAAGAGACCCAGTACTTC; CDR3: CASSLMTEYQETQYF
size: few; D: TRBD1; J: TRBJ2-6; V: TRBV12-3/TRBV12-4; DNA: TGTGCCAGCGGACAGGCCGTTGTGTCTGGGGCCAACGTCCTGACTTTC; CDR3: CASGQAVVSGANVLTF
size: few; D: TRBD2; J: TRBJ2-5; V: TRBV28; DNA: TGTGCCAGCAGCTCTAGCGGGGGGTCTTGGGAGACCCAGTACTTC; CDR3: CASSSSGGSWETQYF
size: NA; D: NA; J: TRBJ2-5; V: TRBV6-2/TRBV6-3; DNA: TGTGCCAGCAGACTGACAGGACAAGAGACCCAGTACTTC; CDR3: CASRLTGQETQYF